This T cell receptor (beta chain) was captured in a study of T cells in Graves' hyperthyroidism and ophthalmopathy. This clonotype was seen repeatedly, ten times or more. Investigators excluded patients with uncontrolled infection, other autoimmune disease, pregnancy or lactation. What was amplified from RNA transcripts were TCR beta CDR3 regions. Initially, a first-round RT-PCR of the TCR CDR3 employed the HTBI primer set. One entry per CDR3 protein results from TCRdb running MiXCR on the multiplex PCR reads. The table lists under 350,000 distinct CDR3 sequences, less than 30% of them singletons. Sequenced: blood. The source of this sequence is a man aged 35 to 55 with Graves' hyperthyroidism that later progressed to Graves' ophthalmopathy.

The CDR3, as DNA: TGTGCCAGCAGTCTAGACGCACAGAACACTGAAGCTTTCTTT. Its protein product is CASSLDAQNTEAFF. V is TRBV6-5 and J is TRBJ1-1; D unresolved. V lost 5 bases, J lost 1 base, and 11 bases lay in between. The germline V gene encodes CDR1 MNHEY and CDR2 SVGAGI. The CDR3 consists of 14 residues.